This entry lists 8 T cell receptor beta chains sequenced from one sample in a study of T cell repertoires in cytomegalovirus infection. TCRdb independently ran MiXCR on the reads; one entry per CDR3 protein. The sample holds 100,000 to 150,000 distinct CDR3 sequences; almost 9% are singletons and the top ten take 9.5% to 13%. Sequencing was performed on PBMCs. These receptors were taken from a human donor in good health (CMV status not recorded). Some clones in this sample may be carry-over from other donors' samples.

This clonotype was counted at least ten times. The rearrangement links TRBV12-3 or TRBV12-4 to TRBJ2-7; a possible D gene is TRBD1 (6 bases). The V end lost 5 bases, the J end lost 3 bases, and 17 bases lay between the germline ends. The CDR3 is made up of 15 amino acids. Here the CDR3 DNA reads TGTGCCAGCAGTCCTGGACAGCCAAGGCGCTACGAGCAGTACTTC. It yields the protein CASSPGQPRRYEQYF.

There are many counts of this clonotype. The chain recombines TRBV11-2 with TRBJ2-3; TRBD1 aligns across 10 bases. The junction had 6 bases not matched to a gene; V was cut back by 5 bases and J by 7 bases. Germline loops: CDR1 SGHAT, CDR2 FQNNGV. CDR3 length: 14 residues. The CDR3 here is CASSRDRGGYTQYF. Written as DNA, the CDR3 is TGTGCCAGCAGCCGGGACAGGGGCGGGTATACGCAGTATTTT.

The table lists this clonotype with a few counts. V is TRBV29-1 and J is TRBJ2-1, with 12 bases that match TRBD2. The V gene's germline CDR1 is SQVTM and CDR2 ANQGSEA. J was trimmed by 6 bases and V by 6 bases; bases with no gene match: 12. The CDR3 covers 16 residues. CDR3 nucleotide sequence: TGCAGCGTCGTACTAGCGGGGGGACCCCCTGGCAATGAGCAGTTCTTC. Protein: CSVVLAGGPPGNEQFF.

This clonotype was recorded many times. This rearrangement joins TRBV28 to TRBJ1-4; maybe TRBD1 (5 bases). V was pared by 7 bases and J by 13 bases, with 22 bases between. In germline, CDR1 is MDHEN, CDR2 SYDVKM. This CDR3 comprises 14 residues. CDR3 loop: CASNLVTGAGRLFF. The CDR3, as DNA: TGTGCCAGCAACCTAGTAACTGGGGCGGGGCGACTGTTTTTT.

In its sample, this clonotype was seen many times. The rearrangement joins TRBV7-9 to TRBJ2-2; D gene unclear. Germline V gene data show CDR1 as SEHNR and CDR2 as FQNEAQ (reference sequence). Deletions cut 7 bases from V and 7 bases from J, with 7 bases between. The CDR3 consists of 11 residues. CDR3 protein: CASNSGGELFF. The CDR3 DNA is TGTGCCAGCAACTCCGGCGGGGAGCTGTTTTTT.

This clonotype was seen ten or more times. The J gene is TRBJ2-2, the V gene TRBV7-2; D might be TRBD1 or TRBD2, each matching 5 bases. Germline V CDR1 and CDR2: SGHTA, FQGNSA. This CDR3 spans 12 amino acids. Trimming stripped 6 bases from V and 14 bases from J, with 16 bases between. As DNA, the CDR3 is TGTGCCAGCAGTCCCGGGACCCTCCCACTGTTTTTT. Its protein product is CASSPGTLPLFF. The whole variable domain, filled in from reference TRBV7-2 and TRBJ2-2, reads GAGVSQSPSNKVTEKGKDVELRCDPISGHTALYWYRQSLGQGLEFLIYFQGNSAPDKSGLPSDRFSAERTGGSVSTLTIQRTQQEDSAVYLCASSPGTLPLFFGEGSRLTVL.

The table lists this clonotype with a few counts. V usage is TRBV12-3 or TRBV12-4 and J usage is TRBJ1-5; possibly TRBD1 for D (6 bases). V lost 4 bases and J 6 bases, leaving 16 bases between the germline ends. This CDR3 has 15 residues. The CDR3 is CASSYNRDLPQPQHF. As DNA, the CDR3 is TGTGCCAGCAGTTACAACAGGGATTTACCTCAGCCCCAGCATTTT.

The chain recombines TRBV28 with TRBJ1-2; TRBD1 agrees at 7 bases. With V trimmed by 4 bases and J by 4 bases, 9 bases remained unmatched. CDR3 length equals 15 residues. Germline CDR1 reads MDHEN; CDR2 reads SYDVKM. CDR3 loop: CASSSYRGTGYGYTF. CDR3 coding DNA: TGTGCCAGCAGTTCCTACAGGGGAACGGGCTATGGCTACACCTTC.